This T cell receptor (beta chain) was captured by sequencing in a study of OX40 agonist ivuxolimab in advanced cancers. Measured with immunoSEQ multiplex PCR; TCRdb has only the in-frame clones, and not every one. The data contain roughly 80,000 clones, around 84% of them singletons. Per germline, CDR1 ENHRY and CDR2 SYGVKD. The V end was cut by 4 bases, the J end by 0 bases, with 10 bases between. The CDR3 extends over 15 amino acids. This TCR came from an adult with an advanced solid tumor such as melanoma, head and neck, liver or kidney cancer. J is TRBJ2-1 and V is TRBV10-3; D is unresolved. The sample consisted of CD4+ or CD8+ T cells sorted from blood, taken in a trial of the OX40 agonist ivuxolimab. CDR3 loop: CAISGSTTSYNEQFF. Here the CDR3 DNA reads TGTGCCATCAGTGGGAGTACAACCTCCTACAATGAGCAGTTCTTC.